One and the same sample provided the 2 T cell receptor beta chains below, sequenced in a study of T cell repertoires and HLA-DP antigens. Data came from immunoSEQ multiplex PCR; TCRdb stores just in-frame clones and leaves some out. The data show some 110,000 clones, around 92% seen once. Their recognized antigens are unknown. Input material: CD4+ T cells from PBMCs. All receptors derive from a woman aged 18-35 years in good health and CMV-seronegative.

The CDR3: CAISDEYGYTF. The CDR3 nucleotides are TGTGCCATCAGTGATGAGTATGGCTACACCTTC. The chain is built from TRBV10-3 and TRBJ1-2; unclear D gene. CDR1 and CDR2 from the germline V gene are ENHRY and SYGVKD. The V and J ends lost 3 bases and 5 bases respectively, with 4 bases between them. The CDR3 contains 11 residues.

The CDR3 region is CASSQVQGPNPYGYTF. The CDR3 coding sequence is TGCGCCAGCAGCCAAGTTCAGGGGCCGAACCCCTATGGCTACACCTTC. V usage is TRBV4-1 and J usage is TRBJ1-2; a weak D match, TRBD1 (6 bases). Trimming stripped 1 base from V and 4 bases from J, with 16 bases between. The CDR3 totals 16 residues. Germline V gene data show CDR1 as MGHRA and CDR2 as YSYEKL.